The TCR beta chain described here comes from a study of vaccination and CD4 T cells after COVID-19. Treatment meaning: approximately nine-day PBMC culture with coronavirus spike peptide pools or control peptides (ViraFEST assay). The Oncomine TCR Beta short-read assay was applied to DNA of cultured CD4+ T cells. One entry per CDR3 protein, called by TCRdb with MiXCR from the PCR reads. The sample records 15,000 or so distinct CDR3 sequences, around 50% being singletons. About this clonotype: Its target is not known.

The CDR3 has 14 residues. The ends were cut back, 0 bases at V and 5 bases at J, with 12 bases in the middle. CDR1 and CDR2 (germline): SGHRS, YFSETQ. This chain joins TRBV5-1 and TRBJ2-7; D may match TRBD1 or TRBD2 (5 bases each). The material sequenced was CD4+ T cells from blood, cultured in vitro. The TCR sequence derives from a human donor who had recovered from COVID-19. The CDR3 bases are TGCGCCAGCAGCTTGGCGCAGGGAGCAGACGAGCAGTACTTC. Translating gives CASSLAQGADEQYF. The whole variable domain, remainder taken from reference TRBV5-1 and TRBJ2-7, is KAGVTQTPRYLIKTRGQQVTLSCSPISGHRSVSWYQQTPGQGLQFLFEYFSETQRNKGNFPGRFSGRQFSNSRSEMNVSTLELGDSALYLCASSLAQGADEQYFGPGTRLTVT.